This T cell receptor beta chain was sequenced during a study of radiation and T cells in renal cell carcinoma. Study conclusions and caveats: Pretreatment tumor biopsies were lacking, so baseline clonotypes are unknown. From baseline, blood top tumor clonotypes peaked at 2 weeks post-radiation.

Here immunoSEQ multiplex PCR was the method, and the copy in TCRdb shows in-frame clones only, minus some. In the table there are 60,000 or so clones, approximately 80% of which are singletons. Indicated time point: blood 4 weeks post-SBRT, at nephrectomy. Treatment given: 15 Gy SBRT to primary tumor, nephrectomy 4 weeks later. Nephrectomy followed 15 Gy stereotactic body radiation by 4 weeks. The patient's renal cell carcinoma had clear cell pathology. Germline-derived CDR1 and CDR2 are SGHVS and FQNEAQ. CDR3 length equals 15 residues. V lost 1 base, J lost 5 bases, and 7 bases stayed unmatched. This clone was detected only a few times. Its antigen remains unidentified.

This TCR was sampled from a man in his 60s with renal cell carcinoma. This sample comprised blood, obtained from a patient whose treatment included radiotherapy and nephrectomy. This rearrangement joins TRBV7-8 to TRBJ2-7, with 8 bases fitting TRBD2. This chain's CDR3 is CASSLGRGVADEQYF. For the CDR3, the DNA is TGTGCCAGCAGCTTAGGGCGGGGGGTTGCGGACGAGCAGTACTTC. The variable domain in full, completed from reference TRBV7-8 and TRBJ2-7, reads GAGVSQSPRYKVAKRGQDVALRCDPISGHVSLFWYQQALGQGPEFLTYFQNEAQLDKSGLPSDRFFAERPEGSVSTLKIQRTQQEDSAVYLCASSLGRGVADEQYFGPGTRLTVT.